The 27 T cell receptor beta chains in this list originate from one sample, sequenced in a study of T-cell memory formation after mild COVID-19. Each CDR3 protein gets one entry after TCRdb re-called the 5' RACE reads with MiXCR. The sample lists approximately 150,000 distinct CDR3 sequences; about 19% were seen once. Sequencing was carried out using PBMCs or a T cell subset sorted from them (not recorded which). These receptors all come from an adult woman who had mild COVID-19 (a few samples of this study predate the infection). Cell type and time point are not known.

The J gene is TRBJ2-7, the V gene TRBV7-2; D is tentatively TRBD1 or TRBD2 (5 bases each). Germline-derived CDR1 and CDR2 are SGHTA and FQGNSA. CDR3 length: 13 residues. V gave up 3 bases and J gave up 6 bases, with 12 bases separating them. The CDR3 sequence is CASSFLRGSEQYF. CDR3 in DNA: TGTGCCAGCAGCTTCCTGAGGGGAAGCGAGCAGTACTTC.

J is TRBJ2-5 and V is TRBV9, with 9 bases identical to TRBD1. The CDR3 runs to 18 residues. With 1 base clipped from V and 2 bases from J, the junction kept 12 bases outside the gene matches. Germline V gene sequence: CDR1 SGDLS, CDR2 YYNGEE. This CDR3 reads CASSVTTGGVLRQETQYF. The CDR3, as DNA: TGTGCCAGCAGCGTAACAACAGGGGGCGTTTTGAGGCAAGAGACCCAGTACTTC.

CDR3 nucleotides: TGTGCCAGCAGCCCAGGGGCTGGGACAGGGTCCGAGCAGTACTTC. As protein: CASSPGAGTGSEQYF. The chain carries TRBV7-6 and TRBJ2-7, with TRBD1 matching over 9 bases. Germline lookup yields CDR1 SGHVS and CDR2 FNYEAQ. The CDR3 has 15 amino acids. The V segment lost 5 bases and the J segment 6 bases; nucleotides outside the gene matches: 11.

This rearrangement joins TRBV5-5 to TRBJ2-4; maybe TRBD1 (7 bases). The germline V gene encodes CDR1 SGHKS and CDR2 YYEKEE (reference sequence). Trimming removed 2 bases from V and 2 bases from J, with 14 bases in between. CDR3 length: 16 residues. CDR3 protein: CASSFQGGVTKNIQYF. The CDR3 DNA reads as TGTGCCAGCAGCTTTCAGGGGGGAGTGACCAAAAACATTCAGTACTTC.

This chain joins TRBV5-1 and TRBJ2-1; D possibly corresponds to TRBD1 (6 bases). The length of the CDR3 is 15 residues. Germline V gene sequence: CDR1 SGHRS, CDR2 YFSETQ. Trimming removed 0 bases at V and 2 bases at J, with 9 bases between. CDR3 bases: TGCGCCAGCAGCTTGGCAGGGGTCCCCTACAATGAGCAGTTCTTC. This sequence encodes CASSLAGVPYNEQFF.

This chain joins TRBV11-2 and TRBJ2-7; a possible D gene is TRBD2 (5 bases). CDR3 length equals 13 residues. V was trimmed by 5 bases and J by 2 bases, leaving 10 bases between them. The V gene's germline CDR1 is SGHAT and CDR2 FQNNGV. The CDR3 protein is CASSRPGTYEQYF. CDR3 bases: TGTGCCAGCAGCCGGCCCGGGACCTACGAGCAGTACTTC.

This clonotype has just a few counts. CDR3 in DNA: TGTGCCAGCAGCTTACAGGAGAGCTCCTACAATGAGCAGTTCTTC. Protein sequence: CASSLQESSYNEQFF. The rearrangement uses TRBV7-9 and TRBJ2-1; D not resolved. The CDR3 has 15 amino acids. Germline-derived CDR1 and CDR2 are SEHNR and FQNEAQ (reference sequence). V was trimmed by 2 bases and J by 0 bases, leaving 8 bases between them.

This rearrangement joins TRBV5-1 to TRBJ2-1, with D tentatively TRBD2 (6 bases). V lost 0 bases, J lost 6 bases, and 13 bases lay in between. Germline loops: CDR1 SGHRS, CDR2 YFSETQ. CDR3 length: 15 residues. Here the CDR3 DNA reads TGCGCCAGCAGCTTGGATCCGGGGGACCCCAATGAGCAGTTCTTC. Its protein is CASSLDPGDPNEQFF.

The chain couples TRBV4-1 to TRBJ1-2, with D possibly being TRBD1 (6 bases). The CDR3 spans 14 residues. Trimming left V 4 bases short and J 7 bases short, with 16 bases between. Germline V gene lookup returns CDR1 MGHRA and CDR2 YSYEKL. The DNA for the CDR3 is TGCGCCAGCAGCCCTCTACAGGGTGGTGTTGGCTACACCTTC. Translation gives CASSPLQGGVGYTF.

This clonotype was observed a few times. The chain recombines TRBV18 with TRBJ1-2; a weak D match, TRBD1 (6 bases). This CDR3 is 13 amino acids long. CDR1 and CDR2 from the germline V gene are KGHSH and LQKENI. V shed 3 bases and J shed 7 bases, with 12 bases lying between them. CDR3 in amino acids: CASSPSDSRGYTF. The CDR3 DNA reads as TGTGCCAGCTCACCTTCGGACAGTCGTGGCTACACCTTC.

This chain connects TRBV20-1 to TRBJ1-5; D call uncertain. Trimming stripped 6 bases from V and 1 base from J, with 10 bases between. The V gene's germline CDR1 is DFQATT and CDR2 SNEGSKA (reference sequence). This CDR3 has 13 amino acids. In nucleotides, the CDR3 is TGCAGTGCGAGGAGAGACAGCAATCAGCCCCAGCATTTT. It yields the protein CSARRDSNQPQHF.

The chain is built from TRBV12-3 or TRBV12-4 and TRBJ2-5; 11 bases are a match to TRBD2. J lost 5 bases, V lost 3 bases, and 5 bases had no gene match. This CDR3 has 15 amino acids. The CDR3 here is CASSFQLAGVETQYF. The CDR3 coding sequence is TGTGCCAGCAGTTTTCAACTAGCGGGGGTTGAGACCCAGTACTTC.

The genes are TRBV7-9 and TRBJ1-6; TRBD1 matches 9 bases. J was trimmed by 6 bases and V by 4 bases; bases with no gene match: 16. The CDR3 has 19 amino acids. Germline lookup yields CDR1 SEHNR and CDR2 FQNEAQ (reference sequence). The CDR3 loop is CASSSASYRGRYSNSPLHF. CDR3 in DNA: TGTGCCAGCAGCTCAGCCTCTTACAGGGGGCGTTATTCTAATTCACCCCTCCACTTT.

The V call is TRBV5-1, the J call TRBJ2-7; D assignment may be TRBD1 or TRBD2 (5 bases each). From germline, CDR1 is SGHRS and CDR2 YFSETQ. This CDR3 comprises 14 residues. Trimming left V 2 bases short and J 2 bases short, with 11 bases between. The CDR3 nucleotides are TGCGCCAGCAGCTTCGGGACGCCGACCTACGAGCAGTACTTC. Amino acids: CASSFGTPTYEQYF.

In its sample, this clonotype was seen a few times. The V and J genes are TRBV7-6 and TRBJ2-7; 7 bases line up with TRBD1. Germline V CDR1 and CDR2: SGHVS, FNYEAQ. The junction had 8 bases not matched to a gene; V was cut back by 0 bases and J by 3 bases. This CDR3 contains 16 residues. For the CDR3, the DNA is TGTGCCAGCAGCTTAGCCGCCGGGACAGTCTACTACGAGCAGTACTTC. Translating gives CASSLAAGTVYYEQYF.

The sample holds a few counts of this clonotype. This chain joins TRBV9 and TRBJ2-5; a weak D match, TRBD1 (7 bases). CDR1 and CDR2 (germline): SGDLS, YYNGEE. The V and J ends lost 4 bases and 5 bases respectively, with 15 bases between them. CDR3 length: 14 amino acids. CDR3 bases: TGTGCCAGCAGCCGAAATCCAGGGGGGGAGACCCAGTACTTC. Translated: CASSRNPGGETQYF.

The rearrangement links TRBV7-8 to TRBJ2-2, with D uncertain. The germline V and J ends were trimmed by 2 bases and 1 base, with 11 bases remaining between them. The germline CDR1 and CDR2 sequences are SGHVS and FQNEAQ. This CDR3 is 16 amino acids long. CDR3: CASSLSRHVNTGELFF. The CDR3 nucleotides are TGTGCCAGCAGCTTATCTCGGCATGTGAACACCGGGGAGCTGTTTTTT. The whole variable domain, filled in from reference TRBV7-8 and TRBJ2-2, reads GAGVSQSPRYKVAKRGQDVALRCDPISGHVSLFWYQQALGQGPEFLTYFQNEAQLDKSGLPSDRFFAERPEGSVSTLKIQRTQQEDSAVYLCASSLSRHVNTGELFFGEGSRLTVL.

The chain employs TRBV29-1 and TRBJ2-2; 10 bases map to TRBD1. The CDR3 loop spans 15 amino acids. The germline gives CDR1 SQVTM, CDR2 ANQGSEA. V dropped 2 bases and J dropped 6; count of bases not matched to a gene: 6. The CDR3 reads CSVEQGQGSPGELFF. As DNA, the CDR3 is TGCAGCGTTGAACAGGGACAGGGGAGCCCCGGGGAGCTGTTTTTT.

There are a few counts of this clonotype. V and J are TRBV12-3 or TRBV12-4 and TRBJ2-1; D tentatively fits TRBD1 or TRBD2 (5 bases each). Trimming shortened V by 3 bases and J by 2 bases, and 11 bases separated the two germline ends. The length of the CDR3 is 15 residues. CDR3 sequence reads: CASSLRGVPYNEQFF. The CDR3 DNA reads TGTGCCAGCAGTTTGCGAGGGGTCCCCTACAATGAGCAGTTCTTC.

The rearrangement joins TRBV18 to TRBJ1-3; 9 nucleotides line up with TRBD1. Germline V CDR1 and CDR2: KGHSH, LQKENI. This CDR3 has 16 amino acids. The ends lost 2 bases at V and 7 bases at J; junction bases unmatched: 9. In nucleotides, the CDR3 is TGTGCCAGCTCACCAAATGGGCGCGGGACAGGGAACACCATATATTTT. This translates into CASSPNGRGTGNTIYF. Full variable domain (remainder filled in from reference TRBV18 and TRBJ1-3): NAGVMQNPRHLVRRRGQEARLRCSPMKGHSHVYWYRQLPEEGLKFMVYLQKENIIDESGMPKERFSAEFPKEGPSILRIQQVVRGDSAAYFCASSPNGRGTGNTIYFGEGSWLTVV.

The V gene is TRBV7-2, the J gene TRBJ1-2; 8 bases are a match to TRBD1. The CDR3 spans 15 residues. Germline CDR1 SGHTA, CDR2 FQGNSA. V dropped 1 base and J dropped 7; count of bases not matched to a gene: 8. CDR3 residues: CASSLGTGLVGGYTF. The CDR3 nucleotides are TGTGCCAGCAGCTTAGGGACAGGGTTAGTAGGTGGCTACACCTTC.

This clonotype was seen only a few times. The rearrangement uses TRBV5-1 and TRBJ1-1; D is ambiguous. Germline CDR1 reads SGHRS; CDR2 reads YFSETQ. V was trimmed by 4 bases and J by 7 bases, leaving 14 bases between them. The CDR3 runs to 13 residues. Here the CDR3 reads CASSPYSYYEAFF. In nucleotides, the CDR3 is TGCGCCAGCAGCCCGTACAGCTACTATGAAGCTTTCTTT.

The CDR3 region is CASSLGLAGVEQFF. CDR3 nucleotides: TGTGCCAGCAGTTTGGGACTAGCGGGGGTGGAGCAGTTCTTC. The chain combines TRBV12-3 or TRBV12-4 with TRBJ2-1; 14 nucleotides align to TRBD2. The CDR3 has 14 residues. Trimming cost V 3 bases and J 10 bases; bases outside gene matches: 2.

The chain couples TRBV4-1 to TRBJ1-2, with 9 bases lining up with TRBD1. This CDR3 has 16 residues. The germline CDR1 and CDR2 sequences are MGHRA and YSYEKL. Trimming at V came to 0 bases and at J to 2 bases, leaving 4 bases not matched to a gene. The CDR3 spells CASSQEPGTGNYGYTF. The CDR3 coding sequence is TGCGCCAGCAGCCAAGAGCCCGGGACAGGGAACTATGGCTACACCTTC.

V and J are TRBV7-3 and TRBJ2-1, with D perhaps being TRBD1 or TRBD2 (6 bases each). Germline CDR1 reads SGHTA; CDR2 reads FQGTGA. This CDR3 is built from 14 residues. V was shortened by 5 bases and J by 6 bases, with 14 bases between the two germline ends. CDR3 protein: CASSPRGLVNEQFF. DNA of the CDR3: TGTGCCAGCAGCCCCCGGGGGCTAGTCAATGAGCAGTTCTTC.

The chain joins TRBV28 to TRBJ2-7; D unclear. CDR3 length equals 14 residues. Germline assignment: CDR1 MDHEN and CDR2 SYDVKM. Deletions cut 3 bases from V and 4 bases from J, with 13 bases between. The CDR3 DNA follows: TGTGCCAGCAGTTTGTTCGGCGTCGGGTACGAGCAGTACTTC. Protein sequence: CASSLFGVGYEQYF.

The table lists this clonotype with a few counts. V is TRBV7-4 and J is TRBJ2-3, with D possibly being TRBD2 (5 bases). Trimming removed 5 bases from V and 6 bases from J, with 18 bases in between. CDR1 and CDR2 (germline): SGHVT, SQSDAQ. The CDR3 contains 15 residues. The CDR3 region has the DNA TGTGCCAGCAGCGCACACGGGGTAAATAGGGATACGCAGTATTTT. Translated: CASSAHGVNRDTQYF.